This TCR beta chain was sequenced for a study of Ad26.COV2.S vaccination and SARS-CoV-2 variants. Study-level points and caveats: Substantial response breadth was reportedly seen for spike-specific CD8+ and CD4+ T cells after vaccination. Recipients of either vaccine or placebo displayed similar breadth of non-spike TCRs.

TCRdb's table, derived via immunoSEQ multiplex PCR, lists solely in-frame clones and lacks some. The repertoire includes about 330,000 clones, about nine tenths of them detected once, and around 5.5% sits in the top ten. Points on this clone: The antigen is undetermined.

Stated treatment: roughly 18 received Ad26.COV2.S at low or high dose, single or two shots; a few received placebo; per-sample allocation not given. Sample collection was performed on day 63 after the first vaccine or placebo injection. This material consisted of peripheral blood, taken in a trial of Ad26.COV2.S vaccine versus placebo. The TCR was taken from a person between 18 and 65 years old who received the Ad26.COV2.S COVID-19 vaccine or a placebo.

CDR3 in DNA: TGTGCTAGTGGTTTGGCGGGACCTAGGGTGCAGTTCTTC. Translated, it gives CASGLAGPRVQFF. This chain connects TRBV12-5 to TRBJ2-1; D possibly uses TRBD1 or TRBD2 (5 bases each). This CDR3 has 13 residues. Germline loops: CDR1 LGHNT, CDR2 FRNRAP. V was pared by 1 base and J by 12 bases, with 13 bases between.